This T cell receptor (beta chain) came from a study of blood T cell repertoires in COVID-19. Study information: Sites in the United States, Italy and Spain provided acute and convalescent COVID-19 samples. Nucleic acid was either cDNA or gDNA, and it came from T cells, B-cell-depleted T cells, or PBMCs.

Per the study methods: Reference gene primers were amplified, and this amplification served to estimate nucleated cell counts. Clones were sequenced by immunoSEQ multiplex PCR, and TCRdb holds only the in-frame ones, with some missing. Clone size and V and J calls were adopted from that table, with D and trimming inferred from the DNA. The top ten hold under 20% of the sample, which has 23,000 or so clones, around 89% seen once. Sequences were obtained from peripheral blood. The sequence came from a man aged 70 or older with active COVID-19.

The CDR3 DNA sequence: TGTGCCAGCAGTTTAGTCGACGAGCAGTACTTC. Its protein product is CASSLVDEQYF. The V and J genes are TRBV28 and TRBJ2-7; D unclear. This CDR3 spans 11 amino acids. V lost 2 bases and J lost 5, with 4 bases in between. CDR1 and CDR2 (germline): MDHEN, SYDVKM.